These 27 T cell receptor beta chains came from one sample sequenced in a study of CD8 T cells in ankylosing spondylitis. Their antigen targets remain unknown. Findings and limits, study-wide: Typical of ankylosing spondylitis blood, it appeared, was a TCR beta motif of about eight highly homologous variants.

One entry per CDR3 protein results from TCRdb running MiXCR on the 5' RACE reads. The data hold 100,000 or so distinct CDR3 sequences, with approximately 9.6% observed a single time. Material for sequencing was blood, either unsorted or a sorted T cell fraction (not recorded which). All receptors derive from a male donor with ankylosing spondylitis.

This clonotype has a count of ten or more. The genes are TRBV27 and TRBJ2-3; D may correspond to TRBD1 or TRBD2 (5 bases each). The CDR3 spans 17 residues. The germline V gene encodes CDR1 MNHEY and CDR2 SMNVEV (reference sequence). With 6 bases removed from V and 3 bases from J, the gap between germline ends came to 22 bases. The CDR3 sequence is CASSPVPHRGVTDTQYF. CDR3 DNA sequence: TGTGCCAGCAGCCCGGTTCCTCATAGAGGGGTTACAGATACGCAGTATTTT.

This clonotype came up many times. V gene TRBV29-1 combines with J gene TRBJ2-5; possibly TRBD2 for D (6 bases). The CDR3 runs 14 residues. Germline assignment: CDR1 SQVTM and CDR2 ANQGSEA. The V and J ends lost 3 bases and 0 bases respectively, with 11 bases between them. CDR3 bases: TGCAGCGTTGAGGCGGGAAATCACCAAGAGACCCAGTACTTC. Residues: CSVEAGNHQETQYF.

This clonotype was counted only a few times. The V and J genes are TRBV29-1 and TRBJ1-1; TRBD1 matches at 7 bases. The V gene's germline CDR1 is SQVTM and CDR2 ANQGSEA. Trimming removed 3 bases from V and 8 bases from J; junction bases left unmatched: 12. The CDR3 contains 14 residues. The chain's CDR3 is CSVDPGRGPGEAFF. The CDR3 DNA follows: TGCAGCGTTGATCCGGGGAGGGGGCCTGGCGAAGCTTTCTTT.

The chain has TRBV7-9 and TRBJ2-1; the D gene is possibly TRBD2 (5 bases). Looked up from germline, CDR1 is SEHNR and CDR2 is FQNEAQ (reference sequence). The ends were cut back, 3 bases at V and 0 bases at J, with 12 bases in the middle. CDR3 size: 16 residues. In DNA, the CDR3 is TGTGCCAGCAGCTTGATAGCGTCCAACTCCTACAATGAGCAGTTCTTC. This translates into CASSLIASNSYNEQFF.

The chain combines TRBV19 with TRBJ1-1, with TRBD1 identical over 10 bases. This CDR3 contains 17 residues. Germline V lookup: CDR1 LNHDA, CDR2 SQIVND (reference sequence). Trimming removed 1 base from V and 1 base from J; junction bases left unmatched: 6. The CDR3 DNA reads TGTGCCAGTAGTATAGGGGGGACAGGGGCGTCGAACACTGAAGCTTTCTTT. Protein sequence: CASSIGGTGASNTEAFF.

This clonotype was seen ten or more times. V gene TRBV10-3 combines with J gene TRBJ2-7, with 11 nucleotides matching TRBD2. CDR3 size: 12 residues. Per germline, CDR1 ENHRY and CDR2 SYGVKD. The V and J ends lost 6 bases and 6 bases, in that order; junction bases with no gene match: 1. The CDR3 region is CAIRLAGGEQYF. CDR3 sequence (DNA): TGTGCCATCAGGCTAGCGGGAGGCGAGCAGTACTTC.

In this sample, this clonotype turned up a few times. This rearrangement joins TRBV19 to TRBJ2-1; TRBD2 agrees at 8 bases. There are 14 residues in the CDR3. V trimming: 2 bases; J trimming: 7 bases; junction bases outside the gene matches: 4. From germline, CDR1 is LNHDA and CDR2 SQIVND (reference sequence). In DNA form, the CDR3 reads TGTGCCAGTAGTATAAGCGGGAGTCAAAATGAGCAGTTCTTC. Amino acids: CASSISGSQNEQFF.

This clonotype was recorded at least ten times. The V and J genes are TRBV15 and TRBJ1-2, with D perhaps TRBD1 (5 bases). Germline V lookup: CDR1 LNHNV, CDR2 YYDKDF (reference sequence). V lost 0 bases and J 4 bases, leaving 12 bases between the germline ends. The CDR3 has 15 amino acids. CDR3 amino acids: CATSRDRGGSYGYTF. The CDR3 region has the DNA TGTGCCACCAGCAGAGATCGGGGGGGTAGCTATGGCTACACCTTC.

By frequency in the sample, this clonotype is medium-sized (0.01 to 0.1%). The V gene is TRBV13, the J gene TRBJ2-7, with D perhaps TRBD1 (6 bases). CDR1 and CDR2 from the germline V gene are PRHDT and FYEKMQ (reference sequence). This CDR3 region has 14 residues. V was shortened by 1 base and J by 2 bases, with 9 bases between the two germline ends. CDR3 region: CASSLEGETYEQYF. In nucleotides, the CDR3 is TGTGCCAGCAGCTTAGAGGGGGAAACCTACGAGCAGTACTTC.

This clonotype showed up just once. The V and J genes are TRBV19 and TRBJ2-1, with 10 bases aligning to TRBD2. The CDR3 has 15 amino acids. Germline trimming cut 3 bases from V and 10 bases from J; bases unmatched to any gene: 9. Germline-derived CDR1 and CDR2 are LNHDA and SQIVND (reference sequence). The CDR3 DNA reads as TGTGCCAGTAGTATGTTTCTAGCGGGAGCGTGGGAGCAGTTCTTC. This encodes CASSMFLAGAWEQFF. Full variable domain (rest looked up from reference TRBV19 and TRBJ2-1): DGGITQSPKYLFRKEGQNVTLSCEQNLNHDAMYWYRQDPGQGLRLIYYSQIVNDFQKGDIAEGYSVSREKKESFPLTVTSAQKNPTAFYLCASSMFLAGAWEQFFGPGTRLTVL.

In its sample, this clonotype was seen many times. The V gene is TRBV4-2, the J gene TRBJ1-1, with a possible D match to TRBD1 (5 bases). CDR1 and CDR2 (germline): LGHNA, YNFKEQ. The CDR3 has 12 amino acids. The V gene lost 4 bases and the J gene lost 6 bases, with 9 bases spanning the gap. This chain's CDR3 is CASSLGAAEAFF. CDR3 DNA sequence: TGTGCCAGCAGCCTCGGGGCGGCTGAAGCTTTCTTT.

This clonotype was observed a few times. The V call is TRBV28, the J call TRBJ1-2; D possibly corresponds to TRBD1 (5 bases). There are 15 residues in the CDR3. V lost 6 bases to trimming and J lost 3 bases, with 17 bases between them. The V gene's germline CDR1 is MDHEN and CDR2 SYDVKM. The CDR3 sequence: CASRPWLGTYYGYTF. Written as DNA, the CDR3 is TGTGCCAGCAGACCCTGGCTTGGGACGTACTATGGCTACACCTTC.

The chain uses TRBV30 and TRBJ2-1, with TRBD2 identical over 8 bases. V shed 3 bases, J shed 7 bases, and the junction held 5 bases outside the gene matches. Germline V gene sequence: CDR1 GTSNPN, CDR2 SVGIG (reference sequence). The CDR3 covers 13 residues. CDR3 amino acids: CAWRPASGNEQFF. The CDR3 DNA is TGTGCCTGGAGGCCGGCTAGCGGGAATGAGCAGTTCTTC. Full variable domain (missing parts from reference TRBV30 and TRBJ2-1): SQTIHQWPATLVQPVGSPLSLECTVEGTSNPNLYWYRQAAGRGLQLLFYSVGIGQISSEVPQNLSASRPQDRQFILSSKKLLLSDSGFYLCAWRPASGNEQFFGPGTRLTVL.

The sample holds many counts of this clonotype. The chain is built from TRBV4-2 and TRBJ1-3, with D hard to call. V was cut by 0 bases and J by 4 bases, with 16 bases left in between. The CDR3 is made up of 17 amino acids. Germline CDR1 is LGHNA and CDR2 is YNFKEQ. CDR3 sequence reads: CASSQDGIGDIGNTIYF. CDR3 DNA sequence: TGTGCCAGCAGCCAAGATGGGATCGGAGACATAGGAAACACCATATATTTT.

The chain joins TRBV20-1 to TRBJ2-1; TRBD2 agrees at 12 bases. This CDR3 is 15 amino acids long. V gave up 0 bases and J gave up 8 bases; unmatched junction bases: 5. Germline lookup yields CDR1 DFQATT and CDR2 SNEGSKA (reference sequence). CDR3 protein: CSARDIASGGDEQFF. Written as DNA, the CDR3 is TGCAGTGCTAGAGATATAGCTAGCGGGGGGGATGAGCAGTTCTTC.

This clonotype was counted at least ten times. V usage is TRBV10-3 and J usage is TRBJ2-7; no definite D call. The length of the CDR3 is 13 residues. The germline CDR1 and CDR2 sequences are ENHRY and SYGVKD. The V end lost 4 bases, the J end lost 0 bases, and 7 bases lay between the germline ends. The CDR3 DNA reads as TGTGCCATCAGTGCGGTGAGCTCCTACGAGCAGTACTTC. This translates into CAISAVSSYEQYF.

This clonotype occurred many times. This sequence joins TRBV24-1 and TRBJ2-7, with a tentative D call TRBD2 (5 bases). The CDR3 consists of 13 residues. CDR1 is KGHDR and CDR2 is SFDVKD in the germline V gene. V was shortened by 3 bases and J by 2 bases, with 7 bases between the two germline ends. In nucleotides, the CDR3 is TGTGCCACCAGTGATGGAGGTACCTACGAGCAGTACTTC. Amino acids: CATSDGGTYEQYF.

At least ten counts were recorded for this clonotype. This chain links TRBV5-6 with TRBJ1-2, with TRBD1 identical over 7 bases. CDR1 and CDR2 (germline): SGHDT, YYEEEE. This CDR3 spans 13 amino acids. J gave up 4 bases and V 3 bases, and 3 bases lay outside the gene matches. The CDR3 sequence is CASSSGQLYGYTF. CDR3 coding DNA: TGTGCCAGCAGCTCGGGACAGCTCTATGGCTACACCTTC.

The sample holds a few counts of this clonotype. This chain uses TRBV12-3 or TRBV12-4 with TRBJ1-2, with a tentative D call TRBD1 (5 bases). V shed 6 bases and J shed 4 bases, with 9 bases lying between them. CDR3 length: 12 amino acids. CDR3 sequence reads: CASSGAFYGYTF. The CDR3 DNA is TGTGCCAGCAGCGGGGCCTTCTATGGCTACACCTTC.

The chain's CDR3 is CASSYSNGVAGGDEQFF. CDR3 coding DNA: TGTGCCAGCAGTTACTCGAACGGGGTAGCGGGAGGCGATGAGCAGTTCTTC. This rearrangement joins TRBV6-5 to TRBJ2-1; TRBD2 agrees at 10 bases. From germline, CDR1 is MNHEY and CDR2 SVGAGI. J lost 8 bases, V lost 0 bases, and 10 bases had no gene match. The CDR3 has 17 amino acids.

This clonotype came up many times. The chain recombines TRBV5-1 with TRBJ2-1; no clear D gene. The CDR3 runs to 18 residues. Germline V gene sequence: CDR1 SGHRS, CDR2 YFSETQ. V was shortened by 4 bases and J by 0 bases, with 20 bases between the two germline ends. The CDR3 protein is CASSPKVSLTSSYNEQFF. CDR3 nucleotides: TGCGCCAGCAGCCCAAAAGTTTCTTTGACCAGCTCCTACAATGAGCAGTTCTTC.

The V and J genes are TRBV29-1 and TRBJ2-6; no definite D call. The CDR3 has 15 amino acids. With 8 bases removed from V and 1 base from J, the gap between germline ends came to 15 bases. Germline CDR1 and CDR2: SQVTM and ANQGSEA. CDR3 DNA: TGCAGCTCTATGGGCGATACTTCTGGGGCCAACGTCCTGACTTTC. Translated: CSSMGDTSGANVLTF.

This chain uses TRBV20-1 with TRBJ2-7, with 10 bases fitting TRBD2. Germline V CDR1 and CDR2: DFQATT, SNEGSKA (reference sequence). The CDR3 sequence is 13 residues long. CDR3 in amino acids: CRPISGRMGEQYF. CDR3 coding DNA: TGCAGACCGATTAGCGGGAGGATGGGCGAGCAGTACTTC.

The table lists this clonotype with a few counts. Here the CDR3 reads CASTWGLAGGSSYNEQFF. The CDR3 nucleotides read TGTGCCAGTACCTGGGGTCTAGCGGGAGGGAGCTCCTACAATGAGCAGTTCTTC. This sequence joins TRBV19 and TRBJ2-1, with 12 bases lining up with TRBD2. Germline V gives CDR1 LNHDA, CDR2 SQIVND (reference sequence). The CDR3 spans 18 residues. With V trimmed by 7 bases and J by 0 bases, 10 bases remained unmatched.

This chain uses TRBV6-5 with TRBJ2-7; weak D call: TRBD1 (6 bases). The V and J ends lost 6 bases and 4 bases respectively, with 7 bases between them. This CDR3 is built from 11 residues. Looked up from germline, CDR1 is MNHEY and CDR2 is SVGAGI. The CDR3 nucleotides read TGTGCCAGCAGGGGGGCTTACGAGCAGTACGTC. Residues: CASRGAYEQYV.

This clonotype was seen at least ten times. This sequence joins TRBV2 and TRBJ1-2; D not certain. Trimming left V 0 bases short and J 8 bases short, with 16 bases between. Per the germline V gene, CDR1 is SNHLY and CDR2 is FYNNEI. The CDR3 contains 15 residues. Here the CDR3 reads CASSEARRLGGGYTF. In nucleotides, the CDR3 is TGTGCCAGCAGTGAAGCTCGCCGGTTGGGTGGAGGCTACACCTTC.

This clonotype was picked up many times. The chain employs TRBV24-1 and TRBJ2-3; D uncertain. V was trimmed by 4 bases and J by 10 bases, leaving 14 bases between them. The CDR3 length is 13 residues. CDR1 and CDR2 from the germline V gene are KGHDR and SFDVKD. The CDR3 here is CATSDPDIAAQYF. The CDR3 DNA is TGTGCCACCAGTGACCCTGACATTGCAGCGCAGTATTTT.